A selection of T cell receptor beta chains follows, all from one sample in a study of blood T cell repertoires in COVID-19. The table came from immunoSEQ multiplex PCR; TCRdb's copy has only in-frame clones and leaves some out. The table lists hundreds of thousands of clones, 70% to 90% of them singletons. Sequencing used peripheral blood. The receptors come from a woman aged 25 to 39 with acute or convalescent COVID-19. Each CDR3 is given with its conserved first and last residue. Fields, in order: V gene, D gene, CDR3 length, J gene, CDR3 DNA, CDR3 protein. A D gene is named only where the DNA matches it firmly.

TRBV10-3,NA,15,TRBJ1-2,TGTGCCATCAGTACCGGGAGTAAGCACCCTTATGGCTACACCTTC,CAISTGSKHPYGYTF
TRBV12-3/TRBV12-4,NA,13,TRBJ1-2,TGTGCCAGCAGTCCACAGGGAAACTATGGCTACACCTTC,CASSPQGNYGYTF
TRBV7-2,NA,15,TRBJ2-1,TGTGCCAGCAGCCAGACCGCAGGGTATTACAATGAGCAGTTCTTC,CASSQTAGYYNEQFF
TRBV4-2,NA,16,TRBJ1-4,TGTGCCAGCAGCCAAGACCGGGGGACCGGGAATGAAAAACTGTTTTTT,CASSQDRGTGNEKLFF
TRBV6-5,TRBD2,15,TRBJ2-5,TGTGCCAGCAGTTACTCACCTAGCGGCCTGGAGACCCAGTACTTC,CASSYSPSGLETQYF
TRBV10-3,NA,12,TRBJ2-5,TGTGCCATCAGTGGAGGGCTTGAGACCCAGTACTTC,CAISGGLETQYF
TRBV6-4,NA,14,TRBJ2-3,TGTGCCAGCTCCCCCCCAGGGGCGCCAGATACGCAGTATTTT,CASSPPGAPDTQYF
TRBV11-2,NA,15,TRBJ2-1,TGTGCCAGCAGCTTAGGGGGGCTAGGGACCAATGAGCAGTTCTTC,CASSLGGLGTNEQFF
TRBV18,TRBD1,16,TRBJ1-2,TGTGCCAGCTCACCGGGACAGGGGCCAGGAAGGTATGGCTACACCTTC,CASSPGQGPGRYGYTF
TRBV19,NA,15,TRBJ1-5,TGTGCCAGTAGTACGACAGTTTATAGCAATCAGCCCCAGCATTTT,CASSTTVYSNQPQHF
TRBV6-2/TRBV6-3,NA,15,TRBJ1-5,TGTGCCAGCAGTTTTTCGGGAAGGGCAAATCAGCCCCAGCATTTT,CASSFSGRANQPQHF
TRBV19,TRBD1,15,TRBJ1-3,TGTGCCAGTAGTCCGACGACAGGGCCTAGAAACACCATATATTTT,CASSPTTGPRNTIYF
TRBV25-1,NA,17,TRBJ2-3,TGTGCCAGCAGCCCGCACAACCTAGTGTTTACCGCAGATACGCAGTATTTT,CASSPHNLVFTADTQYF
TRBV4-2,NA,15,TRBJ2-6,TGTGCCAGCAGCCAACGAGGGGGTGGGGCCAACGTCCTGACTTTC,CASSQRGGGANVLTF
TRBV7-9,NA,14,TRBJ2-3,TGTGCCAGCAGTGTAGCGGACTACACAGATACGCAGTATTTT,CASSVADYTDTQYF
TRBV6-6,NA,14,TRBJ2-1,TGTGCCAGCAGTTACGTGGCGGACTACAATGAGCAGTTCTTC,CASSYVADYNEQFF